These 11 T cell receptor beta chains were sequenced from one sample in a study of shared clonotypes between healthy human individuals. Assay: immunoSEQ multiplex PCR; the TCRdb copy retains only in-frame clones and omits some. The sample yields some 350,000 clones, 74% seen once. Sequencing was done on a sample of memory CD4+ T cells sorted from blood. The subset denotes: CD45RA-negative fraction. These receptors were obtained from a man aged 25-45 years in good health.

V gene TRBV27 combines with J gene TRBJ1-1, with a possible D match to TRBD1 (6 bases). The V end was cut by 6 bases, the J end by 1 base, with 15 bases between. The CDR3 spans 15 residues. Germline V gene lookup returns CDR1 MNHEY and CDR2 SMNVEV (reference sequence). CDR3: CASSHPGGPNTEAFF. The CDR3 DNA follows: TGTGCCAGCAGCCACCCGGGGGGGCCGAACACTGAAGCTTTCTTT.

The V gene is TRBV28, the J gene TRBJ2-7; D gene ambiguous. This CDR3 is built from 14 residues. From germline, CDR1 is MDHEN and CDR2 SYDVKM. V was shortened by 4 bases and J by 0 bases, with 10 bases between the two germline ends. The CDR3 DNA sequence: TGTGCCAGCAGTTCGTCAGTTAGCTCCTACGAGCAGTACTTC. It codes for CASSSSVSSYEQYF.

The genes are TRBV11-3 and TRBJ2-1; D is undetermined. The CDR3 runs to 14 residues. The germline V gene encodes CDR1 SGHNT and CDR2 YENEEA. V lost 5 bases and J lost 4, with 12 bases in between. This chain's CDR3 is CASSPGDSYNEQFF. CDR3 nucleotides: TGTGCCAGCAGCCCAGGAGATTCATACAATGAGCAGTTCTTC.

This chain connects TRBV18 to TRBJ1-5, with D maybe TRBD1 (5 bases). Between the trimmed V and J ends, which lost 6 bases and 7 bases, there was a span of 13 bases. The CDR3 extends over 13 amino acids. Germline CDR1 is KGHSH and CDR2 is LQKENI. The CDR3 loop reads CASSPGRDQPQHF. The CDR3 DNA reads TGTGCCAGCTCCCCGGGCAGGGACCAGCCCCAGCATTTT.

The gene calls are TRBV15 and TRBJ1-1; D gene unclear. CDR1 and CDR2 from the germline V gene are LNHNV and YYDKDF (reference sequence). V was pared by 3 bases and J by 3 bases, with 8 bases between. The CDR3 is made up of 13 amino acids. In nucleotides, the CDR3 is TGTGCCACCAGCAGGGCAGGCTACACTGAAGCTTTCTTT. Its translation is CATSRAGYTEAFF.

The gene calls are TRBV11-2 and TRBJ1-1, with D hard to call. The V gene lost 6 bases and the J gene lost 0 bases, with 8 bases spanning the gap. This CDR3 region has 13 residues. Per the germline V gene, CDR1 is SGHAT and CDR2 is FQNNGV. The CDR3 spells CASSFNLNTEAFF. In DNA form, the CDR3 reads TGTGCCAGCAGTTTTAACCTGAACACTGAAGCTTTCTTT.

The CDR3 DNA reads as TGTGCCAGCAGTTACTCCCAGGCTAGCCAGCCCCAGCATTTT. Amino acids: CASSYSQASQPQHF. The rearrangement uses TRBV6-5 and TRBJ1-5; D ambiguous. Germline-derived CDR1 and CDR2 are MNHEY and SVGAGI. Trimming took 0 bases from V and 7 from J, leaving 10 bases between them. CDR3 length: 14 amino acids.

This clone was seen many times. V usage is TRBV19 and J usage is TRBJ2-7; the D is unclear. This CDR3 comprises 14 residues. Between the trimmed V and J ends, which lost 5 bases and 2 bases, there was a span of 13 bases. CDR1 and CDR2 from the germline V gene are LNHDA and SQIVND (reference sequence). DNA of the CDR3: TGTGCCAGTAGTCGTCCGACACTTCCCTACGAGCAGTACTTC. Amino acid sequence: CASSRPTLPYEQYF.

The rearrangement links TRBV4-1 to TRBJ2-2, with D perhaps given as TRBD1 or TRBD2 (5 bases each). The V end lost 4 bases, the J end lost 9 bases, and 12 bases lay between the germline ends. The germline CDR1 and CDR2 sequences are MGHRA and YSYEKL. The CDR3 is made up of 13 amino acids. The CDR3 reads CASSRGVGRELFF. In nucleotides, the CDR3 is TGCGCCAGCAGCCGAGGGGTGGGGCGGGAGCTGTTTTTT.

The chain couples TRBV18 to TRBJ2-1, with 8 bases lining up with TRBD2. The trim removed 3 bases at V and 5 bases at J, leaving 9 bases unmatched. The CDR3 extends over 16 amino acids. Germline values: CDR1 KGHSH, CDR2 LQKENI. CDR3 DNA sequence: TGTGCCAGCTCACCGCGCGGGCGGGAGGACGACAATGAGCAGTTCTTC. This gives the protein CASSPRGREDDNEQFF.

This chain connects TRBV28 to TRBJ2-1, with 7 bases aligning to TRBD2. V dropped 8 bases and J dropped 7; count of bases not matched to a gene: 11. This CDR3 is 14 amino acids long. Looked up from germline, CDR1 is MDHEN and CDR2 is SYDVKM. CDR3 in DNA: TGTGCCAGCGCAACTAGCGCGCGCGAGAATGAGCAGTTCTTC. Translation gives CASATSARENEQFF.